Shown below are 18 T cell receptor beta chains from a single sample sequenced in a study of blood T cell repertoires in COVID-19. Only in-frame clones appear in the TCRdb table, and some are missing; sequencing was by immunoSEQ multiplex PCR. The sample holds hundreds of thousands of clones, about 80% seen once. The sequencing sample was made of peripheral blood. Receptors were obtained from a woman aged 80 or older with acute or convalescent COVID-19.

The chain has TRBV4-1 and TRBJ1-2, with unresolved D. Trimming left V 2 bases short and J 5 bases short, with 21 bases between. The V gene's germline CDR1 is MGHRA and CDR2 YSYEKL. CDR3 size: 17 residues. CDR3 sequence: CASSQPNRGKREYGYTF. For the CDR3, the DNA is TGCGCCAGCAGCCAACCGAATCGCGGAAAGAGAGAATATGGCTACACCTTC.

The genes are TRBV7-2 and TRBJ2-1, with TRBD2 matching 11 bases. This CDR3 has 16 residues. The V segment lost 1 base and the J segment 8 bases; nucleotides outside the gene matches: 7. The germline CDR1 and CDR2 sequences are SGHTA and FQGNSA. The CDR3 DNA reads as TGTGCCAGCAGCTTAGTGGGACTAGCGGCCACGGATGAGCAGTTCTTC. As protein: CASSLVGLAATDEQFF.

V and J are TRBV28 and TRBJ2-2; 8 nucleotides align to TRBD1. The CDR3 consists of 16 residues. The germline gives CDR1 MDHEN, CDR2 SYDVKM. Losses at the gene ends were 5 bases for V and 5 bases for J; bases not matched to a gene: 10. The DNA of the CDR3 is TGTGCCAGCAGTCAACGCGGGACAGGAAAAACCGGGGAGCTGTTTTTT. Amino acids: CASSQRGTGKTGELFF.

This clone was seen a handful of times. This CDR3 is CASRWTSGAYEQYF. CDR3 in DNA: TGTGCCAGCAGATGGACTAGCGGTGCCTACGAGCAGTACTTC. The chain joins TRBV2 to TRBJ2-7, with 10 bases identical to TRBD2. The CDR3 contains 14 residues. Germline CDR1 SNHLY, CDR2 FYNNEI. V trimming: 6 bases; J trimming: 2 bases; junction bases outside the gene matches: 4.

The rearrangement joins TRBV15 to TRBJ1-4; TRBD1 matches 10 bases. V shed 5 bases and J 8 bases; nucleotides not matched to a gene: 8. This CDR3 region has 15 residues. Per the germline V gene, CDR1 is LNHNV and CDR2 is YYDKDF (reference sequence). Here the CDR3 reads CATSPWDRGGEKLFF. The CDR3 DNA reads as TGTGCCACCAGCCCGTGGGACAGGGGAGGGGAAAAACTGTTTTTT.

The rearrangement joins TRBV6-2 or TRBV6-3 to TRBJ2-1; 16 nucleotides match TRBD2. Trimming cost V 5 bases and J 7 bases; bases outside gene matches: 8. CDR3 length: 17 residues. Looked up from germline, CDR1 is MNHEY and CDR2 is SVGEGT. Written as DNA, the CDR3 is TGTGCCAGCAGTCCGGGGACTAGCGGGAGGGCTTTTAATGAGCAGTTCTTC. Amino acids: CASSPGTSGRAFNEQFF.

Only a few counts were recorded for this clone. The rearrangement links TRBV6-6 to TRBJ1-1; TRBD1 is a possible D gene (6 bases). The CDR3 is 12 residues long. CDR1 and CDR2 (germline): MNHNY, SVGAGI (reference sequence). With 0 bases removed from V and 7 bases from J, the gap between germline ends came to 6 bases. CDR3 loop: CASSYSDSEAFF. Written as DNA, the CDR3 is TGTGCCAGCAGTTACTCGGACAGTGAAGCTTTCTTT.

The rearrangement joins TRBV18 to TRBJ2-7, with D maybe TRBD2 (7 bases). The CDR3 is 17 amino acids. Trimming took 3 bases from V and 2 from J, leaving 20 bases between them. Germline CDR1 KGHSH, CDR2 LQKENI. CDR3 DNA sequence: TGTGCCAGCTCACCGGGAGGGCCAGGGGCCCTACCCTACGAGCAGTACTTC. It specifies CASSPGGPGALPYEQYF. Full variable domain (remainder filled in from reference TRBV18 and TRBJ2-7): NAGVMQNPRHLVRRRGQEARLRCSPMKGHSHVYWYRQLPEEGLKFMVYLQKENIIDESGMPKERFSAEFPKEGPSILRIQQVVRGDSAAYFCASSPGGPGALPYEQYFGPGTRLTVT.

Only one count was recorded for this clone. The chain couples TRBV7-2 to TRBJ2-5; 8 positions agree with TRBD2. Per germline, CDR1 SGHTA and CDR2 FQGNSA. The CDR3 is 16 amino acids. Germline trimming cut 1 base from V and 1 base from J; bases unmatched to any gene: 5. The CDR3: CASSLVGTRLQETQYF. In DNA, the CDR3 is TGTGCCAGCAGCTTAGTGGGGACTAGGCTCCAAGAGACCCAGTACTTC.

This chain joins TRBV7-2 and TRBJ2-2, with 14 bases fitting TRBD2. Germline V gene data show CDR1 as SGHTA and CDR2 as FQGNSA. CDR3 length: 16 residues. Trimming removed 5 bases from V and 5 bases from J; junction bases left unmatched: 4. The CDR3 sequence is CASSPTSGRVTGELFF. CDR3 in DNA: TGTGCCAGCAGCCCGACTAGCGGGAGGGTTACCGGGGAGCTGTTTTTT.

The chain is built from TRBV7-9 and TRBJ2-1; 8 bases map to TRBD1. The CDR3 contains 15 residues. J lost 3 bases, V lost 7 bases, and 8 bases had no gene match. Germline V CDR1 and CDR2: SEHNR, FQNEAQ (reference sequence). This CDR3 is CASNLDRGNYNEQFF. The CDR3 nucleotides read TGTGCCAGCAACCTCGACAGGGGTAACTACAATGAGCAGTTCTTC.

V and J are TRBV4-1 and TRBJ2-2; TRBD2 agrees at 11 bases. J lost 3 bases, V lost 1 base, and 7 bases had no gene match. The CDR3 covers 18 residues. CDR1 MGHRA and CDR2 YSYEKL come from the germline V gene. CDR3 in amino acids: CASSQVVASGRYTGELFF. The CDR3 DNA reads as TGCGCCAGCAGCCAAGTGGTTGCTAGCGGGAGGTACACCGGGGAGCTGTTTTTT.

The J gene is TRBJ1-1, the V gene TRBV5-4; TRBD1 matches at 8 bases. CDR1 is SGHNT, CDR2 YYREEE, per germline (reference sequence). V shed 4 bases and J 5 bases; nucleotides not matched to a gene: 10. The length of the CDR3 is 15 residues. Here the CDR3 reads CASSLEPTGGTEAFF. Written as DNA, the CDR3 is TGTGCCAGCAGCCTGGAGCCCACAGGGGGGACTGAAGCTTTCTTT.

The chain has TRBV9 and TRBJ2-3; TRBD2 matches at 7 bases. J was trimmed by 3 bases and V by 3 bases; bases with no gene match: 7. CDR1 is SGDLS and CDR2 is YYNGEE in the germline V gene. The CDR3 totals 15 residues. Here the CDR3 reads CASSAGLVLTDTQYF. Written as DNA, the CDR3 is TGTGCCAGCAGCGCCGGACTAGTGTTGACAGATACGCAGTATTTT.

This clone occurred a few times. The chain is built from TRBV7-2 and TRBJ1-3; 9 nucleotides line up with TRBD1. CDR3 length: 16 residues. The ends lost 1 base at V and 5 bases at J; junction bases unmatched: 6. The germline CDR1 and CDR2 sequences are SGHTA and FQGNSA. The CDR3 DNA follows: TGTGCCAGCAGCTTAGGGGCGGGACAGGGTAGAAACACCATATATTTT. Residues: CASSLGAGQGRNTIYF.

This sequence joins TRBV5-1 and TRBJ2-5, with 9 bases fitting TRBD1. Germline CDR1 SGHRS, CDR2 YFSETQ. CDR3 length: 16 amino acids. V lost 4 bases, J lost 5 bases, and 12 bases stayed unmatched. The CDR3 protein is CASSSLGTGSLETQYF. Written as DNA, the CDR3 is TGCGCCAGCAGCAGTCTCGGGACAGGGTCTCTCGAGACCCAGTACTTC.

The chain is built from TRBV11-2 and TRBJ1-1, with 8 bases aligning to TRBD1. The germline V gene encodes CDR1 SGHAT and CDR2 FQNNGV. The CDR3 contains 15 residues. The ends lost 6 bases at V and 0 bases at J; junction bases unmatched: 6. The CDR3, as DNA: TGTGCCAGCAGGTTCCAGGGGGCGCTGAACACTGAAGCTTTCTTT. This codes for CASRFQGALNTEAFF.

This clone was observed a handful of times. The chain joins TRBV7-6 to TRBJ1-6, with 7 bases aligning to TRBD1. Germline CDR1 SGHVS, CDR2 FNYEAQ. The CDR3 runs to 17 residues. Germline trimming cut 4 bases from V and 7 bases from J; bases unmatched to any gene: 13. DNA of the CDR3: TGTGCCAGCAGCTCGAGTCCGTTGGGACAGCGCAATTCACCCCTCCACTTT. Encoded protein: CASSSSPLGQRNSPLHF. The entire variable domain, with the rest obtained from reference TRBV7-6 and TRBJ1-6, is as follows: GAGVSQSPRYKVTKRGQDVALRCDPISGHVSLYWYRQALGQGPEFLTYFNYEAQQDKSGLPNDRFSAERPEGSISTLTIQRTEQRDSAMYRCASSSSPLGQRNSPLHFGNGTRLTVT.